This TCR beta chain is from a study of response to subunit inactivated influenza vaccine. TCRdb independently ran MiXCR on the RT-PCR reads; one entry per CDR3 protein. This sample has over 800,000 distinct CDR3 sequences, with approximately 21% found just once. Regarding the study as a whole: The authors proposed limited new T cell recruitment per seasonal influenza vaccination.

This clonotype was observed a few times. Its cognate antigen is unknown. The CDR3 has 17 amino acids. Looked up from germline, CDR1 is SEHNR and CDR2 is FQNEAQ (reference sequence). With 4 bases removed from V and 1 base from J, the gap between germline ends came to 20 bases. The chain recombines TRBV7-9 with TRBJ2-7, with D perhaps matching TRBD2 (6 bases). The origin of this receptor is a man aged 45-65 years who received an inactivated influenza vaccine. The sequencing used PBMCs from blood, collected roughly 5 days after vaccination. The CDR3 spells CASSSNGGPRPSYEQYF. The CDR3 region has the DNA TGTGCCAGCAGCTCCAACGGAGGGCCGCGACCTTCCTACGAGCAGTACTTC. Full variable domain (rest looked up from reference TRBV7-9 and TRBJ2-7): DTGVSQNPRHKITKRGQNVTFRCDPISEHNRLYWYRQTLGQGPEFLTYFQNEAQLEKSRLLSDRFSAERPKGSFSTLEIQRTEQGDSAMYLCASSSNGGPRPSYEQYFGPGTRLTVT.